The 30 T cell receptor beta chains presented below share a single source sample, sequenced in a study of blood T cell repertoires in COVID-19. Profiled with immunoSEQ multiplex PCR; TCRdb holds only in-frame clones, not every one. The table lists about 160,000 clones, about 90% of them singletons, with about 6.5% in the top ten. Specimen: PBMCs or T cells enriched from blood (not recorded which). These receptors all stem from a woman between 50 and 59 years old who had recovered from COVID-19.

The CDR3 coding sequence is TGTGCCAGCTCACCCCAGAGCACAGATACGCAGTATTTT. It yields the protein CASSPQSTDTQYF. The chain links TRBV18 to TRBJ2-3; D is undetermined. The CDR3 length is 13 residues. Germline V gene sequence: CDR1 KGHSH, CDR2 LQKENI. The V gene lost 3 bases and the J gene lost 0 bases, with 4 bases spanning the gap.

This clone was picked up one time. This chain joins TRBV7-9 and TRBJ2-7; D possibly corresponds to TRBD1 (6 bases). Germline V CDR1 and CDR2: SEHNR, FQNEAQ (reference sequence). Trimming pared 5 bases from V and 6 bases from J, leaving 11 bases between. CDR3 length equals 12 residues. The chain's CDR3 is CASSPSGVEQYF. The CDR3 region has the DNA TGTGCCAGCAGCCCATCAGGGGTCGAGCAGTACTTC.

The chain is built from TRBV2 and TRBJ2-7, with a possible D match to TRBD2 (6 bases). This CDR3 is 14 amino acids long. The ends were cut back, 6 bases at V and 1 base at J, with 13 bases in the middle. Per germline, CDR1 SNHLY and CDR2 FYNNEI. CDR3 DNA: TGTGCCAGCAGCGGGGGACTGCCATCCTACGAGCAGTACTTC. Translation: CASSGGLPSYEQYF.

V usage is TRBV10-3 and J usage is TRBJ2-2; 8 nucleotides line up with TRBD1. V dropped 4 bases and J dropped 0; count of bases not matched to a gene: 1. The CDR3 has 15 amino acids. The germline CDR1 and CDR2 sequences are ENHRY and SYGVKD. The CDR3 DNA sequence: TGTGCCATCAGTGGGACAGGGTCGAACACCGGGGAGCTGTTTTTT. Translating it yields CAISGTGSNTGELFF.

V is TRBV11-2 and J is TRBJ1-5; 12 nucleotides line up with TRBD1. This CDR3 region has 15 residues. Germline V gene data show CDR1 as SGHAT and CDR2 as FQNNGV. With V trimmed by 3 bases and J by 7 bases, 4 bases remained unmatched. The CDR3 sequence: CASSLGTGGRQPQHF. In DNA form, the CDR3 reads TGTGCCAGCAGCTTGGGGACAGGGGGCAGGCAGCCCCAGCATTTT. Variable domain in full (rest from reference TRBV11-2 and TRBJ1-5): EAGVAQSPRYKIIEKRQSVAFWCNPISGHATLYWYQQILGQGPKLLIQFQNNGVVDDSQLPKDRFSAERLKGVDSTLKIQPAKLEDSAVYLCASSLGTGGRQPQHFGDGTRLSIL.

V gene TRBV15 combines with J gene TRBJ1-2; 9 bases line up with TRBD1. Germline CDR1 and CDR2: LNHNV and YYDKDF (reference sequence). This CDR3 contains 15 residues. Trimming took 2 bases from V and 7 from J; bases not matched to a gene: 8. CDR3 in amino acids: CATSRKGQGVGGYTF. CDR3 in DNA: TGTGCCACCAGCAGAAAGGGACAGGGCGTTGGTGGCTACACCTTC.

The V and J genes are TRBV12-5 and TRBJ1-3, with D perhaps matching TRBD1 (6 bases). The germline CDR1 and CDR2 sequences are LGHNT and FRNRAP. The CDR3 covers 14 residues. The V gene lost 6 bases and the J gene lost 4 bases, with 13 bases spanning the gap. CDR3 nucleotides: TGTGCTAGTGGGAAGACAGGCTCCGGAAACACCATATATTTT. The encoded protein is CASGKTGSGNTIYF.

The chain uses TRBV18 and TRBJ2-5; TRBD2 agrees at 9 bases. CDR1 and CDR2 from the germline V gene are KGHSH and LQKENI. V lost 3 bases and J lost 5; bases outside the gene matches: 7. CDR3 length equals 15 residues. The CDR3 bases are TGTGCCAGCTCACCGCGGGGGGGAGTGAGCGAGACCCAGTACTTC. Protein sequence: CASSPRGGVSETQYF.

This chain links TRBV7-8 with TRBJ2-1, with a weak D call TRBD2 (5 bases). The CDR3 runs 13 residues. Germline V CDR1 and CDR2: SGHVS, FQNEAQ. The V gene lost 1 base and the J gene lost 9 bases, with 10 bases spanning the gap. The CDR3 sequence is CASSLGGLGEQFF. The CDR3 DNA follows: TGTGCCAGCAGCTTAGGAGGGTTGGGTGAGCAGTTCTTC.

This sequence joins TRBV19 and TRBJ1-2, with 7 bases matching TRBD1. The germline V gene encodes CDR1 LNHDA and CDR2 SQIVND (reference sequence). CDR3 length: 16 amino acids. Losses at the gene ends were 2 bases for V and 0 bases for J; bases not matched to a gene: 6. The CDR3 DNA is TGTGCCAGTAGTATACTTGGGACAGTTCCTAACTATGGCTACACCTTC. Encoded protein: CASSILGTVPNYGYTF.

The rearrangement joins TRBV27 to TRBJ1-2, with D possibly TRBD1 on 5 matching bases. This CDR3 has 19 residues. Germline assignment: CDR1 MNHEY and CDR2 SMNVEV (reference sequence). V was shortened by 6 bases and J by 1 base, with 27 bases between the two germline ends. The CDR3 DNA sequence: TGTGCCAGCAGCCCAGTGGGCAGCAAGGCAGGGCTTCTTAACTATGGCTACACCTTC. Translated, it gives CASSPVGSKAGLLNYGYTF.

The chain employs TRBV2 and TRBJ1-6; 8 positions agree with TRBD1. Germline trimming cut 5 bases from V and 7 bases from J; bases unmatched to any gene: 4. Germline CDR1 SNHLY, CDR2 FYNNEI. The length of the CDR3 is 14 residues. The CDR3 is CASSQGAANSPLHF. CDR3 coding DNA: TGTGCCAGCAGTCAGGGGGCTGCCAATTCACCCCTCCACTTT. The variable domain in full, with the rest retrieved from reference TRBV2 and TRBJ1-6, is EPEVTQTPSHQVTQMGQEVILRCVPISNHLYFYWYRQILGQKVEFLVSFYNNEISEKSEIFDDQFSVERPDGSNFTLKIRSTKLEDSAMYFCASSQGAANSPLHFGNGTRLTVT.

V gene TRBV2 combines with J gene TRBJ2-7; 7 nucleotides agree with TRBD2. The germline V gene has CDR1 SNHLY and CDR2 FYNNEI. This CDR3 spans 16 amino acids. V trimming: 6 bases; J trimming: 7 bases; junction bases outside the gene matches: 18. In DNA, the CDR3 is TGTGCCAGCAGCGAGAGGGGTAGGGGAGGGGAGCGGGAGCAGTACTTC. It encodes CASSERGRGGEREQYF.

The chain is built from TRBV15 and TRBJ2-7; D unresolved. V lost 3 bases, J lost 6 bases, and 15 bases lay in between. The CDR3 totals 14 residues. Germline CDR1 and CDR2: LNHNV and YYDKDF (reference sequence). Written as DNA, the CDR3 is TGTGCCACCAGCAGCCTTGTGAGCCTCACCGAGCAGTACTTC. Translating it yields CATSSLVSLTEQYF.

The CDR3 here is CATATATNYGYTF. The DNA of the CDR3 is TGCGCCACCGCGACTGCCACCAACTATGGCTACACCTTC. The chain combines TRBV5-1 with TRBJ1-2, with unresolved D. CDR1 and CDR2 (germline): SGHRS, YFSETQ. CDR3 length: 13 amino acids. V was shortened by 9 bases and J by 2 bases, with 14 bases between the two germline ends. Full variable domain (outside the CDR3, taken from reference TRBV5-1 and TRBJ1-2): KAGVTQTPRYLIKTRGQQVTLSCSPISGHRSVSWYQQTPGQGLQFLFEYFSETQRNKGNFPGRFSGRQFSNSRSEMNVSTLELGDSALYLCATATATNYGYTFGSGTRLTVV.

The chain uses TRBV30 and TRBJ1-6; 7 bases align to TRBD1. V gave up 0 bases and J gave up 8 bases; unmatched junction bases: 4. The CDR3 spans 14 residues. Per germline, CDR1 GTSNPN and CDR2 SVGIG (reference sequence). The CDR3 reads CAWSVRQGDSPLHF. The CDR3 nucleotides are TGTGCCTGGAGTGTACGACAGGGAGATTCACCCCTCCACTTT.

The CDR3 loop is CASSGGQGGNQPQHF. The CDR3 coding sequence is TGTGCCAGCAGTGGGGGACAGGGTGGCAATCAGCCCCAGCATTTT. This chain connects TRBV2 to TRBJ1-5, with TRBD1 matching over 9 bases. CDR1 is SNHLY, CDR2 FYNNEI, per germline. This CDR3 is 15 amino acids long. The V and J ends lost 4 bases and 2 bases, in that order; junction bases with no gene match: 3. The full variable domain, rest sourced from reference TRBV2 and TRBJ1-5, is EPEVTQTPSHQVTQMGQEVILRCVPISNHLYFYWYRQILGQKVEFLVSFYNNEISEKSEIFDDQFSVERPDGSNFTLKIRSTKLEDSAMYFCASSGGQGGNQPQHFGDGTRLSIL.

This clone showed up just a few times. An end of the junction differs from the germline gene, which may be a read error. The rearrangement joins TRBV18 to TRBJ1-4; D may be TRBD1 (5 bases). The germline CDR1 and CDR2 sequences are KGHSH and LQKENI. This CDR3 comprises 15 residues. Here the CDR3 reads CASSPPGQANGKLFF. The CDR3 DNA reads TGTGCCAGCTCACCACCGGGGCAGGCCAATGGAAAACTGTTTTTT. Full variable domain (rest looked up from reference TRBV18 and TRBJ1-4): NAGVMQNPRHLVRRRGQEARLRCSPMKGHSHVYWYRQLPEEGLKFMVYLQKENIIDESGMPKERFSAEFPKEGPSILRIQQVVRGDSAAYFCASSPPGQANGKLFFGSGTQLSVL.

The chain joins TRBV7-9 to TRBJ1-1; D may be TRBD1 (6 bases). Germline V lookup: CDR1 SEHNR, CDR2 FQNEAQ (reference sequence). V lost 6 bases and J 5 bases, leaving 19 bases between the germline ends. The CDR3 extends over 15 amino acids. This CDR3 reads CASSFPTGTGTEAFF. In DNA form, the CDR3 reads TGTGCCAGCAGTTTTCCGACAGGAACGGGGACTGAAGCTTTCTTT.

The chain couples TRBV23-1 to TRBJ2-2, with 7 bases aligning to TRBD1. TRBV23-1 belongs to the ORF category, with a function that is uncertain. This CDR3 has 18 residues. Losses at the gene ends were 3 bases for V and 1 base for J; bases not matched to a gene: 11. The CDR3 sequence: CASSHGRPRQGNTGELFF. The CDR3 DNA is TGCGCCAGCAGTCATGGTCGACCGAGACAGGGGAACACCGGGGAGCTGTTTTTT.

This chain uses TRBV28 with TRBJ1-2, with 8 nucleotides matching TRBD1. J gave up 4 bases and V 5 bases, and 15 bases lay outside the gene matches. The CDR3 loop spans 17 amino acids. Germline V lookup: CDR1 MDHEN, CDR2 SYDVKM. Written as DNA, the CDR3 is TGTGCCAGCAGTGCCCAACTAGACAGGGGACGAGGCTATGGCTACACCTTC. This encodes CASSAQLDRGRGYGYTF.

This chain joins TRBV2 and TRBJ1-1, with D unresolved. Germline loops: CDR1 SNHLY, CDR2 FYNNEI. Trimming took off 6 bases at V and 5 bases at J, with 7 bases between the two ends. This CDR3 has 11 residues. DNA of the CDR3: TGTGCCAGCAGGAGGGAGACTGAAGCTTTCTTT. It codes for CASRRETEAFF.

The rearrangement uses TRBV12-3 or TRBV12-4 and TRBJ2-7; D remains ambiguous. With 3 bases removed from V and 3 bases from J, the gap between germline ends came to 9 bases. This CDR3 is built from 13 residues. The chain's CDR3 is CASSLSPSYEQYF. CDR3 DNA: TGTGCCAGCAGTTTGAGTCCTAGCTACGAGCAGTACTTC.

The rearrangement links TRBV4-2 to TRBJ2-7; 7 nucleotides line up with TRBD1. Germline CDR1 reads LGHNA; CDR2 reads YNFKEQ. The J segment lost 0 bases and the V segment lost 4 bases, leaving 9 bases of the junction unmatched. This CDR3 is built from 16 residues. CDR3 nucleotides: TGTGCCAGCAGCCGACCCGACAGGGACCCCTCCTACGAGCAGTACTTC. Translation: CASSRPDRDPSYEQYF.

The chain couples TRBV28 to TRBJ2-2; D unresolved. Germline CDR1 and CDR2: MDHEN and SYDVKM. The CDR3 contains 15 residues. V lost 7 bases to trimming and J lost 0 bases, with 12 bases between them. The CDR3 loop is CASTMAESNTGELFF. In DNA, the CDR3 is TGTGCCAGCACCATGGCGGAGTCGAACACCGGGGAGCTGTTTTTT.

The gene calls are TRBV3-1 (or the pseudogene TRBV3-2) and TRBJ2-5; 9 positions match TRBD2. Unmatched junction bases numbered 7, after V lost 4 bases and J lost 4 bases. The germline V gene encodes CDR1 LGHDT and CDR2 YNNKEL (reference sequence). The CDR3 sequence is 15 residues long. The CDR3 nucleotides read TGTGCCAGCAGCCCTCTAGGGACTAGCCTAGAGACCCAGTACTTC. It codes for CASSPLGTSLETQYF.

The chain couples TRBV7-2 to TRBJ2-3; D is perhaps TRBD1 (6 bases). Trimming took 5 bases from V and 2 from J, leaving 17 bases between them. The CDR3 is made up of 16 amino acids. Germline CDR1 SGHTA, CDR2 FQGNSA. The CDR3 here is CASSTQGLGDTDTQYF. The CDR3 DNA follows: TGTGCCAGCAGCACACAGGGTTTGGGGGACACAGATACGCAGTATTTT.

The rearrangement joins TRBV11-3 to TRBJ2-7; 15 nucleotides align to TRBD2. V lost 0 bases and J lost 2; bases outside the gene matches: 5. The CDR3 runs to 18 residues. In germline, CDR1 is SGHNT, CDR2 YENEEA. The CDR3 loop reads CASSLDEGLAGGAYEQYF. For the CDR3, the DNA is TGTGCCAGCAGCTTAGACGAGGGACTAGCGGGAGGAGCCTACGAGCAGTACTTC.

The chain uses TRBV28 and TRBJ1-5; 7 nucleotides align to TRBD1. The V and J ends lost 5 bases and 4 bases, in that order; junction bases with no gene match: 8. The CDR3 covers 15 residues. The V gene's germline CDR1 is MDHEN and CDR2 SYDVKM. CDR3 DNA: TGTGCCAGCAGTCTTCACCGGGACAGAAATCAGCCCCAGCATTTT. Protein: CASSLHRDRNQPQHF.

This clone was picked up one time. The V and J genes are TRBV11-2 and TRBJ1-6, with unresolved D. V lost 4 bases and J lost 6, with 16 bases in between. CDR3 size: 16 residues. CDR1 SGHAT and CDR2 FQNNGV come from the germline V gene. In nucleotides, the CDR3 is TGTGCCAGCAGCTACCTATCTAGAGGAAGTAATTCACCCCTCCACTTT. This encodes CASSYLSRGSNSPLHF.